The 12 T cell receptor beta chains listed next were all sequenced from one sample in a study of cytomegalovirus exposure and HLA in healthy donors. With 60 Vbeta and 13 Jbeta primers, the PCR was carried out. Some clones are missing from TCRdb's copy, which holds only in-frame ones; the method was immunoSEQ multiplex PCR. The sample yields 110,000 or so clones, 70% to 75% seen once. Sequenced material: PBMCs. The receptors were gathered from a man aged 35-49 years in good health and CMV-seronegative.

This clone was seen more than once but under ten times. The chain combines TRBV9 with TRBJ2-5; the match to TRBD1 covers 7 bases. The CDR3 has 13 residues. The ends lost 4 bases at V and 10 bases at J; junction bases unmatched: 10. Germline CDR1 reads SGDLS; CDR2 reads YYNGEE. The CDR3 is CASSRDSVSDQYF. CDR3 bases: TGTGCCAGCAGCCGGGACAGTGTGTCGGACCAGTACTTC.

The chain carries TRBV6-1 and TRBJ2-5; TRBD1 matches at 10 bases. Per germline, CDR1 MNHNS and CDR2 SASEGT. The CDR3 is 15 amino acids. After removal of 6 bases from V and 3 bases from J, the junction contained 7 bases not matched to a gene. CDR3 in amino acids: CASRPGQGGKETQYF. In nucleotides, the CDR3 is TGTGCCAGCAGACCCGGACAGGGGGGAAAAGAGACCCAGTACTTC.

V usage is TRBV7-9 and J usage is TRBJ1-1, with D perhaps matching TRBD1 (5 bases). Germline V gene lookup returns CDR1 SEHNR and CDR2 FQNEAQ (reference sequence). CDR3 length: 15 residues. Trimming took 2 bases from V and 7 from J, leaving 17 bases between them. The CDR3 DNA sequence: TGTGCCAGCAGCTTAAGGGGCTCCGGTGGTGGTGAAGCTTTCTTT. Translation gives CASSLRGSGGGEAFF.

J is TRBJ2-5 and V is TRBV18, with a possible D match to TRBD2 (6 bases). Near its end, the DNA agrees better with TRBJ2-7, so the J call may be wrong. This CDR3 has 14 amino acids. CDR1 KGHSH and CDR2 LQKENI come from the germline V gene. CDR3 DNA sequence: TGTGCCAGCTCACCCAGCGGGCTTAACTACGAGCAGTACTTC. This encodes CASSPSGLNYEQYF.

This chain connects TRBV9 to TRBJ1-2; D possibly corresponds to TRBD1 (5 bases). The CDR3 loop spans 15 amino acids. The germline V gene has CDR1 SGDLS and CDR2 YYNGEE. Trimming removed 3 bases from V and 7 bases from J, with 19 bases in between. CDR3 protein: CASSGWGVQVGGYTF. The DNA of the CDR3 is TGTGCCAGCAGCGGATGGGGGGTACAGGTCGGTGGCTACACCTTC. The variable domain in full, completed from reference TRBV9 and TRBJ1-2, reads DSGVTQTPKHLITATGQRVTLRCSPRSGDLSVYWYQQSLDQGLQFLIQYYNGEERAKGNILERFSAQQFPDLHSELNLSSLELGDSALYFCASSGWGVQVGGYTFGSGTRLTVV.

The chain uses TRBV27 and TRBJ1-5, with a possible D match to TRBD1 (5 bases). This CDR3 spans 14 amino acids. The V gene's germline CDR1 is MNHEY and CDR2 SMNVEV (reference sequence). The V end was cut by 5 bases, the J end by 0 bases, with 8 bases between. The CDR3 bases are TGTGCCAGCAGTACGACAGCTAGCAATCAGCCCCAGCATTTT. Translated, it gives CASSTTASNQPQHF.

The rearrangement joins TRBV6-1 to TRBJ1-1; 8 nucleotides match TRBD1. J gave up 1 base and V 6 bases, and 7 bases lay outside the gene matches. The CDR3 is 15 residues long. CDR1 and CDR2 (germline): MNHNS, SASEGT. The CDR3 nucleotides are TGTGCCAGCAGCGACCTAACAGGGGGGAACACTGAAGCTTTCTTT. It is translated as CASSDLTGGNTEAFF.

A word on this clone: One end of the junction does not line up with germline, which may come from a read error. The chain employs TRBV6-4 and TRBJ2-1, with 10 bases lining up with TRBD2. CDR3 length equals 16 residues. Per germline, CDR1 MRHNA and CDR2 SNTAGT. In DNA form, the CDR3 reads TGTGCCAGCAGCGACTCAGCGGGAGGGCATAATGTTGAGCAGTTCTTC. Amino acids: CASSDSAGGHNVEQFF.

The chain employs TRBV28 and TRBJ1-2; 8 bases align to TRBD1. The junction had 7 bases not matched to a gene; V was cut back by 6 bases and J by 4 bases. The CDR3 covers 14 residues. Per germline, CDR1 MDHEN and CDR2 SYDVKM. The CDR3 loop reads CASRLDRDSYGYTF. In nucleotides, the CDR3 is TGTGCCAGCAGACTGGACAGGGATAGCTATGGCTACACCTTC.

The chain links TRBV27 to TRBJ2-7, with TRBD2 as a possible D gene (6 bases). The V end lost 3 bases, the J end lost 4 bases, and 19 bases lay between the germline ends. The CDR3 is 16 residues long. CDR1 and CDR2 (germline): MNHEY, SMNVEV (reference sequence). CDR3 amino acids: CASSLGAGFNSYEQYF. The DNA for the CDR3 is TGTGCCAGCAGTTTGGGTGCGGGGTTTAATTCTTACGAGCAGTACTTC.

This clone showed up just once. The genes are TRBV6-6 and TRBJ2-7, with TRBD2 identical over 10 bases. The germline V gene has CDR1 MNHNY and CDR2 SVGAGI (reference sequence). The CDR3 contains 14 residues. V was clipped by 6 bases and J by 4 bases; unmatched bases: 6. The CDR3 DNA reads TGTGCCAGCAGCCTAAGCGGGGGGGCGTACGAGCAGTACTTC. It codes for CASSLSGGAYEQYF.

The chain couples TRBV6-5 to TRBJ2-5; D call uncertain. V was shortened by 5 bases and J by 7 bases, with 11 bases between the two germline ends. The CDR3 is 12 amino acids. Per germline, CDR1 MNHEY and CDR2 SVGAGI. The CDR3 protein is CASSTPPGTQYF. The CDR3, as DNA: TGTGCCAGCAGTACCCCTCCGGGGACCCAGTACTTC.